Presented here are 16 T cell receptor beta chains from one specimen sequenced in a study of Tregs in tolerant kidney transplant recipients. Repertoires were generated with immunoSEQ multiplex PCR, while TCRdb's copy carries only in-frame clones and drops some. The table lists approximately 98,000 clones, roughly 89% of them singletons, with approximately 0.3% in the top ten. The sample here was CD4+ T cells from blood, taken before the transplant. These receptors all come from a human donor who received a combined kidney and bone marrow transplant.

This clone was recorded only once. The chain carries TRBV7-2 and TRBJ1-4; tentatively, D is TRBD1 (5 bases). In germline, CDR1 is SGHTA, CDR2 FQGNSA. This CDR3 is 16 amino acids long. Between the trimmed V and J ends, which lost 4 bases and 1 base, there was a span of 13 bases. CDR3 region: CASSSPVGGTNEKLFF. Here the CDR3 DNA reads TGTGCCAGCAGCTCCCCGGTCGGGGGAACTAATGAAAAACTGTTTTTT.

The V gene is TRBV7-8, the J gene TRBJ1-1; no reliable D call. The CDR3 is made up of 13 amino acids. V dropped 2 bases and J dropped 1 base, with 5 bases sitting between them. Germline loops: CDR1 SGHVS, CDR2 FQNEAQ. The CDR3 DNA follows: TGTGCCAGCAGCTTAAACGGGAACACTGAAGCTTTCTTT. Translating gives CASSLNGNTEAFF. Variable domain in full (rest from reference TRBV7-8 and TRBJ1-1): GAGVSQSPRYKVAKRGQDVALRCDPISGHVSLFWYQQALGQGPEFLTYFQNEAQLDKSGLPSDRFFAERPEGSVSTLKIQRTQQEDSAVYLCASSLNGNTEAFFGQGTRLTVV.

V gene TRBV28 combines with J gene TRBJ2-7; possible D gene TRBD2, 6 bases. Germline V lookup: CDR1 MDHEN, CDR2 SYDVKM. V lost 5 bases and J lost 4, with 18 bases in between. The CDR3 has 15 residues. The DNA of the CDR3 is TGTGCCAGCAGTCCCTATCGGAGGGTCCTTTACGAGCAGTACTTC. Translation: CASSPYRRVLYEQYF. The full variable domain, rest sourced from reference TRBV28 and TRBJ2-7, is DVKVTQSSRYLVKRTGEKVFLECVQDMDHENMFWYRQDPGLGLRLIYFSYDVKMKEKGDIPEGYSVSREKKERFSLILESASTNQTSMYLCASSPYRRVLYEQYFGPGTRLTVT.

The rearrangement uses TRBV5-4 and TRBJ2-4; possible D gene TRBD1, 5 bases. The ends were cut back, 0 bases at V and 0 bases at J, with 10 bases in the middle. CDR3 size: 16 residues. CDR1 is SGHNT and CDR2 is YYREEE in the germline V gene (reference sequence). This CDR3 is CASSLGQGLAKNIQYF. The CDR3 DNA reads TGTGCCAGCAGCTTGGGGCAGGGTCTAGCCAAAAACATTCAGTACTTC.

This clone was detected once. This sequence joins TRBV6-6 and TRBJ2-7; a weak D match, TRBD2 (6 bases). The germline V gene encodes CDR1 MNHNY and CDR2 SVGAGI (reference sequence). The CDR3 is 13 amino acids. The germline V and J ends were trimmed by 0 bases and 7 bases, with 10 bases remaining between them. The DNA of the CDR3 is TGTGCCAGCAGTTACTCCCTAGCGCGGGAGCAGTACTTC. Protein product: CASSYSLAREQYF.

This clone was picked up a small number of times. The V gene is TRBV29-1, the J gene TRBJ1-5, with no clear D. The CDR3 is 13 amino acids. Germline-derived CDR1 and CDR2 are SQVTM and ANQGSEA. V was cut by 7 bases and J by 0 bases, with 10 bases left in between. The CDR3 loop is CSGAQNSNQPQHF. Written as DNA, the CDR3 is TGCAGCGGAGCGCAGAATAGCAATCAGCCCCAGCATTTT.

J is TRBJ2-3 and V is TRBV10-3, with 11 bases aligning to TRBD2. CDR3 size: 14 residues. Germline assignment: CDR1 ENHRY and CDR2 SYGVKD. The trim removed 3 bases at V and 7 bases at J, leaving 3 bases unmatched. In DNA, the CDR3 is TGTGCCATCAGTGATATAGCGGGAGGGCATACGCAGTATTTT. Amino acid sequence: CAISDIAGGHTQYF.

This chain links TRBV29-1 with TRBJ1-5; D perhaps matches TRBD1 (6 bases). The CDR3 has 12 amino acids. Trimming pared 7 bases from V and 5 bases from J, leaving 12 bases between. Germline V gives CDR1 SQVTM, CDR2 ANQGSEA. CDR3: CSAREGDQPQHF. The DNA for the CDR3 is TGCAGCGCCCGGGAGGGGGATCAGCCCCAGCATTTT. The complete variable domain, with remaining parts taken from reference TRBV29-1 and TRBJ1-5, reads SAVISQKPSRDICQRGTSLTIQCQVDSQVTMMFWYRQQPGQSLTLIATANQGSEATYESGFVIDKFPISRPNLTFSTLTVSNMSPEDSSIYLCSAREGDQPQHFGDGTRLSIL.

The rearrangement uses TRBV4-1 and TRBJ1-2; 9 bases fit TRBD1. V shed 0 bases and J 9 bases; nucleotides not matched to a gene: 8. CDR3 length equals 15 residues. Germline V gives CDR1 MGHRA, CDR2 YSYEKL. The CDR3 here is CASSQDRGQGMSYTF. The DNA for the CDR3 is TGCGCCAGCAGCCAAGATCGGGGACAGGGAATGAGCTACACCTTC.

The chain carries TRBV28 and TRBJ2-1; tentatively, D is TRBD2 (5 bases). Trimming removed 6 bases from V and 0 bases from J, with 12 bases in between. Germline V gives CDR1 MDHEN, CDR2 SYDVKM. The CDR3 length is 15 residues. The CDR3 nucleotides read TGTGCCAGCAGCTCCCCGGGGAGCTCCTACAATGAGCAGTTCTTC. As protein: CASSSPGSSYNEQFF.

The chain combines TRBV11-2 with TRBJ2-7, with D perhaps TRBD1 (5 bases). Between the trimmed V and J ends, which lost 3 bases and 2 bases, there was a span of 11 bases. This CDR3 is built from 14 residues. Germline lookup yields CDR1 SGHAT and CDR2 FQNNGV. CDR3 protein: CASSLAGSPYEQYF. CDR3 bases: TGTGCCAGCAGCTTGGCAGGGTCCCCCTACGAGCAGTACTTC.

CDR3 region: CASSLGRQGEAFF. The CDR3 region has the DNA TGCGCCAGCAGCTTGGGGAGACAGGGTGAAGCTTTCTTT. The rearrangement joins TRBV5-1 to TRBJ1-1, with 7 bases lining up with TRBD1. The length of the CDR3 is 13 residues. Per germline, CDR1 SGHRS and CDR2 YFSETQ. J gave up 7 bases and V 0 bases, and 3 bases lay outside the gene matches.

V is TRBV7-2 and J is TRBJ2-5; possible D gene TRBD1, 5 bases. CDR3 size: 13 residues. CDR1 is SGHTA, CDR2 FQGNSA, per germline. V was shortened by 5 bases and J by 1 base, with 8 bases between the two germline ends. CDR3 residues: CASSTRVQETQYF. CDR3 bases: TGTGCCAGCAGCACCAGGGTCCAAGAGACCCAGTACTTC.

This sequence joins TRBV10-1 and TRBJ1-1; 8 bases line up with TRBD1. Germline trimming cut 5 bases from V and 1 base from J; bases unmatched to any gene: 9. CDR1 WNHNN and CDR2 SYGVQD come from the germline V gene (reference sequence). This CDR3 comprises 16 residues. The CDR3 DNA reads as TGCGCCAGCAGTTCAGGACAGGGAGGGAGGAACACTGAAGCTTTCTTT. This encodes CASSSGQGGRNTEAFF.

The chain carries TRBV18 and TRBJ1-2; 7 positions agree with TRBD1. V lost 3 bases to trimming and J lost 3 bases; unmatched junction nucleotides: 1. The CDR3 is made up of 13 amino acids. The germline V gene has CDR1 KGHSH and CDR2 LQKENI. The CDR3 protein is CASSPGQDYGYTF. Here the CDR3 DNA reads TGTGCCAGCTCACCCGGACAGGACTATGGCTACACCTTC.

The V and J genes are TRBV7-9 and TRBJ1-1; the match to TRBD1 covers 8 bases. The CDR3 totals 16 residues. V was pared by 5 bases and J by 1 base, with 9 bases of the junction left unmatched. CDR1 is SEHNR and CDR2 is FQNEAQ in the germline V gene (reference sequence). This chain's CDR3 is CASSPGQGRGNTEAFF. The DNA of the CDR3 is TGTGCCAGCAGCCCCGGACAGGGTAGGGGGAACACTGAAGCTTTCTTT. The complete variable domain, with remaining parts taken from reference TRBV7-9 and TRBJ1-1, reads DTGVSQNPRHKITKRGQNVTFRCDPISEHNRLYWYRQTLGQGPEFLTYFQNEAQLEKSRLLSDRFSAERPKGSFSTLEIQRTEQGDSAMYLCASSPGQGRGNTEAFFGQGTRLTVV.